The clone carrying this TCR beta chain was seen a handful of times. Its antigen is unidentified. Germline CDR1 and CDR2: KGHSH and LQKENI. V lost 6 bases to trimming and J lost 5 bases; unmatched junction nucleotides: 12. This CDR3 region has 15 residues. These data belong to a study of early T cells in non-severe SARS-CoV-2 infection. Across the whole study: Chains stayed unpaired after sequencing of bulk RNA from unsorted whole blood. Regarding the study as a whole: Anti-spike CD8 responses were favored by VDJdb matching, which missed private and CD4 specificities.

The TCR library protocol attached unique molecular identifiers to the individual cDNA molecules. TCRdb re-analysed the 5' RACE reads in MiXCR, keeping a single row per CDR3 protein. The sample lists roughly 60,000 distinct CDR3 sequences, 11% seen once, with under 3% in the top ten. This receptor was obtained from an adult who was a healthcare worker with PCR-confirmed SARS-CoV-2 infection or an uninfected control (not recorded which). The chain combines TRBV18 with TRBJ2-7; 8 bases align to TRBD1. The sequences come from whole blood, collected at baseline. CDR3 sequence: CASSRRTGNMNEQYF. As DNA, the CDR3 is TGTGCCAGCTCCCGTCGGACAGGGAACATGAACGAGCAGTACTTC.